The rows below give T cell receptor beta chains drawn from one sample of a study. TCRdb recomputed calls from the RT-PCR reads with MiXCR, one row per CDR3 protein. The sample contains about 700,000 distinct CDR3 sequences, 11% to 15% of which appear only once. The sequenced sample consisted of memory CD4+ T cells from blood. These TCRs come from a female donor in good health, serving as a healthy control. CDR3s include the opening cysteine and the closing phenylalanine or tryptophan. Each record gives: J gene, clone size, D gene, V gene, CDR3 DNA, CDR3 protein. A D gene is named only where the DNA matches it firmly. A row's size may be missing; if present it is once, few, many or a size class.

J gene: TRBJ2-1; clone size: many; D gene: TRBD1; V gene: TRBV29-1; CDR3 DNA: TGCAGCGTCTCCTCCGGGACAGGGCCTAATGAGCAGTTCTTC; CDR3 protein: CSVSSGTGPNEQFF
J gene: TRBJ2-5; clone size: few; D gene: NA; V gene: TRBV24-1; CDR3 DNA: TGTGCCACCAGTGATATAGCACCGGGGGTAGGATTTGAGACCCAGTACTTC; CDR3 protein: CATSDIAPGVGFETQYF
J gene: TRBJ2-2; clone size: few; D gene: NA; V gene: TRBV18; CDR3 DNA: TGTGCCAGCTCTCTTACGCCCTTCCGCGCGAACACCGGGGAGCTGTTTTTT; CDR3 protein: CASSLTPFRANTGELFF
J gene: TRBJ1-5; clone size: NA; D gene: NA; V gene: TRBV20-1; CDR3 DNA: TGCAGTGCTGGGGGACTCCTTGGGGGTCAGCCCCAGCATTTT; CDR3 protein: CSAGGLLGGQPQHF
J gene: TRBJ2-5; clone size: many; D gene: NA; V gene: TRBV20-1; CDR3 DNA: TGCAGTGCTAGAGATAATAACAGGGGGGGAGAGACCCAGTACTTC; CDR3 protein: CSARDNNRGGETQYF
J gene: TRBJ1-1; clone size: few; D gene: NA; V gene: TRBV25-1; CDR3 DNA: TGTGCCAGCCAGGACCGCATGAACACTGAAGCTTTCTTT; CDR3 protein: CASQDRMNTEAFF
J gene: TRBJ1-4; clone size: many; D gene: NA; V gene: TRBV12-3/TRBV12-4; CDR3 DNA: TGTGCCAGCAGTTTACGGGGAACTAATGAAAAACTGTTTTTT; CDR3 protein: CASSLRGTNEKLFF
J gene: TRBJ2-2; clone size: NA; D gene: NA; V gene: TRBV28; CDR3 DNA: TGTGCCAGCAGTCGTGGAGGGATCGGGGAGCTGTTTTTT; CDR3 protein: CASSRGGIGELFF
J gene: TRBJ2-5; clone size: NA; D gene: TRBD1; V gene: TRBV11-2; CDR3 DNA: TGTGCCAGCAGCCCTCTGAGCAGGGGGTCCCGAGAGACCCAGTACTTC; CDR3 protein: CASSPLSRGSRETQYF
J gene: TRBJ1-1; clone size: NA; D gene: TRBD1; V gene: TRBV29-1; CDR3 DNA: TGCAGTTTACAGGGGGCTGAGACTGAAGCTTTCTTT; CDR3 protein: CSLQGAETEAFF
J gene: TRBJ2-7; clone size: NA; D gene: NA; V gene: TRBV7-2; CDR3 DNA: TGTGCCAGCAGCCTGGACAAGGCATCCCACGAGCAGTACTTC; CDR3 protein: CASSLDKASHEQYF
J gene: TRBJ2-7; clone size: few; D gene: NA; V gene: TRBV28; CDR3 DNA: TGTGCCAGCAGTACCCCGGCAGGGGCCACCTACGAGCAGTACTTC; CDR3 protein: CASSTPAGATYEQYF
J gene: TRBJ2-3; clone size: NA; D gene: NA; V gene: TRBV7-9; CDR3 DNA: TGTGCCAGCAGCCCCTGGGAGCCTGGCAATCGAGATACGCAGTATTTT; CDR3 protein: CASSPWEPGNRDTQYF
J gene: TRBJ1-1; clone size: few; D gene: NA; V gene: TRBV18; CDR3 DNA: TGTGCCAGCTCAGCCCCAACAGGGTCGAGTGGGAACACTGAAGCTTTCTTT; CDR3 protein: CASSAPTGSSGNTEAFF
J gene: TRBJ2-5; clone size: NA; D gene: NA; V gene: TRBV19; CDR3 DNA: TGTGCCAGTAGTCCCTCAAGCGTTGGGATGAGCGAGACCCAGTACTTC; CDR3 protein: CASSPSSVGMSETQYF
J gene: TRBJ1-6; clone size: many; D gene: NA; V gene: TRBV7-2; CDR3 DNA: TGTGCCAGCAGCCCGAACACTTATTCACCCCTCCACTTT; CDR3 protein: CASSPNTYSPLHF
J gene: TRBJ1-4; clone size: NA; D gene: NA; V gene: TRBV20-1; CDR3 DNA: TGCAGTGCTTCAAATTCAGGGGAAAAACTGTTTTTT; CDR3 protein: CSASNSGEKLFF
J gene: TRBJ2-1; clone size: NA; D gene: NA; V gene: TRBV24-1; CDR3 DNA: TGTGCCACCAGTGATGCAACATTAGGGAATGAGCAGTTCTTC; CDR3 protein: CATSDATLGNEQFF
J gene: TRBJ2-1; clone size: few; D gene: TRBD2; V gene: TRBV30; CDR3 DNA: TGTGCCTGGAGTGTTGGACTAGCGGGAGTTAGCGCCTACAATGAGCAGTTCTTC; CDR3 protein: CAWSVGLAGVSAYNEQFF
J gene: TRBJ2-5; clone size: few; D gene: NA; V gene: TRBV4-3; CDR3 DNA: TGCGCCAGCAGCCAAGATCTCCCAGCCCAGCGTGGGGGGGAGACCCAGTACTTC; CDR3 protein: CASSQDLPAQRGGETQYF
J gene: TRBJ2-5; clone size: few; D gene: TRBD2; V gene: TRBV30; CDR3 DNA: TGTGCCTGGAGCGGACTAGCGGGAGGTGAAGAGACCCAGTACTTC; CDR3 protein: CAWSGLAGGEETQYF
J gene: TRBJ2-7; clone size: few; D gene: NA; V gene: TRBV20-1; CDR3 DNA: TGCAGGGCCCGCGGGTCCTCCTACGAGCAGTACTTC; CDR3 protein: CRARGSSYEQYF
J gene: TRBJ2-3; clone size: many; D gene: TRBD2; V gene: TRBV7-2; CDR3 DNA: TGTGCCAGCAGACTAGCGGGAGGAAGCACAGATACGCAGTATTTT; CDR3 protein: CASRLAGGSTDTQYF
J gene: TRBJ2-2; clone size: few; D gene: TRBD2; V gene: TRBV20-1; CDR3 DNA: TGCAGTGCCCCAGCGGGAGAGGGTAACACCGGGGAGCTGTTTTTT; CDR3 protein: CSAPAGEGNTGELFF
J gene: TRBJ2-5; clone size: once; D gene: TRBD2; V gene: TRBV7-2; CDR3 DNA: TGTGCCAGCAGCCCGAGAAGCGGGAGGCGACAAGAGACCCAGTACTTC; CDR3 protein: CASSPRSGRRQETQYF
J gene: TRBJ2-7; clone size: NA; D gene: NA; V gene: TRBV10-3; CDR3 DNA: TGTGCCATCTCCCGGGGGGCCGGCGGAGGTGGTGGCTACGAGCAGTACTTC; CDR3 protein: CAISRGAGGGGGYEQYF
J gene: TRBJ2-2; clone size: few; D gene: NA; V gene: TRBV12-3/TRBV12-4; CDR3 DNA: TGTGCCAGCAGCCCTCAGGATCCCGGGGAGCTGTTTTTT; CDR3 protein: CASSPQDPGELFF
J gene: TRBJ2-1; clone size: many; D gene: NA; V gene: TRBV6-4; CDR3 DNA: TGTGCCAGCAGCATCAACCCTAGTTCACAATACAATGAGCAGTTCTTC; CDR3 protein: CASSINPSSQYNEQFF
J gene: TRBJ1-3; clone size: few; D gene: TRBD1; V gene: TRBV20-1; CDR3 DNA: TGCAGTGCTAGACCTCCGGAGGGGGCCGGGGGAAACACCATATATTTT; CDR3 protein: CSARPPEGAGGNTIYF
J gene: TRBJ2-1; clone size: many; D gene: TRBD2; V gene: TRBV20-1; CDR3 DNA: TGCAGTGCTGCCTGGACTAGCGGGGGTGGTGAGCAGTTCTTC; CDR3 protein: CSAAWTSGGGEQFF
J gene: TRBJ2-7; clone size: NA; D gene: TRBD2; V gene: TRBV7-2; CDR3 DNA: TGTGCCAGCAGCGAGACACTAGCGGGAGGAGCTTACGAGCAGTACTTC; CDR3 protein: CASSETLAGGAYEQYF
J gene: TRBJ1-3; clone size: NA; D gene: TRBD1; V gene: TRBV7-2; CDR3 DNA: TGTGCCAGCAGCTTTACAGGGGTACCTGGAAACACCATATATTTT; CDR3 protein: CASSFTGVPGNTIYF
J gene: TRBJ1-2; clone size: many; D gene: TRBD1; V gene: TRBV20-1; CDR3 DNA: TGCAGTGCTAGAAGTGGGACAGGGGTGTATGGCTACACCTTC; CDR3 protein: CSARSGTGVYGYTF
J gene: TRBJ1-5; clone size: many; D gene: NA; V gene: TRBV5-1; CDR3 DNA: TGCGCCAGCTCCGCAGGGGAGGGCGGCAATCAGCCCCAGCATTTT; CDR3 protein: CASSAGEGGNQPQHF
J gene: TRBJ2-4; clone size: NA; D gene: NA; V gene: TRBV12-3/TRBV12-4; CDR3 DNA: TGTGCCAGCAGTCCCGGCGGGACAGCAAAGGACATTCAGTACTTC; CDR3 protein: CASSPGGTAKDIQYF
J gene: TRBJ2-7; clone size: few; D gene: TRBD2; V gene: TRBV7-2; CDR3 DNA: TGTGCCAGCAGTCCTAGGGCGGCTAGCGGGAGGGTTTACGAGCAGTACTTC; CDR3 protein: CASSPRAASGRVYEQYF
J gene: TRBJ2-5; clone size: many; D gene: NA; V gene: TRBV29-1; CDR3 DNA: TGCAGCGTTCGTCCGGGACTGAACCAAGAGACCCAGTACTTC; CDR3 protein: CSVRPGLNQETQYF
J gene: TRBJ1-1; clone size: NA; D gene: NA; V gene: TRBV7-2; CDR3 DNA: TGTGCCAGCAGCTTAGAGGTTGAAGCTTTCTTT; CDR3 protein: CASSLEVEAFF
J gene: TRBJ1-5; clone size: NA; D gene: NA; V gene: TRBV6-6; CDR3 DNA: TGTGCCAGCAGCCCTAAGTTCTTCAATCAGCCCCAGCATTTT; CDR3 protein: CASSPKFFNQPQHF
J gene: TRBJ1-4; clone size: few; D gene: TRBD1; V gene: TRBV5-1; CDR3 DNA: TGCGCCAGCAGCTTGGAACAGGGGGATGAAAAACTGTTTTTT; CDR3 protein: CASSLEQGDEKLFF
J gene: TRBJ2-1; clone size: NA; D gene: TRBD2; V gene: TRBV4-2; CDR3 DNA: TGTGCCAGCTCTTCCGGGACTAGCGGGAAAGCTGAGCAGTTCTTC; CDR3 protein: CASSSGTSGKAEQFF
J gene: TRBJ1-2; clone size: NA; D gene: NA; V gene: TRBV6-6; CDR3 DNA: TGTGCCAGCAGCTATAATGGCTACACCTTC; CDR3 protein: CASSYNGYTF